The entry below gives a single T cell receptor (beta chain) sequence along with its context. Its antigen is not identified. The CDR3 end falls 3 residues outside the read, so it is completed with the germline J gene. The data were taken from a study of T cells in women clearing cervical HPV infection. Background on the study: HLA type stays a possible confounder, typing being limited.

Average input was around 1,200 ng genomic DNA for immunoSEQ TCR beta CDR3 amplification. The assay was immunoSEQ multiplex PCR, and TCRdb's table has in-frame clones only and misses some. The sample shows about 20,000 clones, and 5% to 7% sits with its ten largest clones. The germline gives CDR1 MDHEN, CDR2 SYDVKM. The CDR3 covers 15 residues. Trimming took off 7 bases at V and 4 bases at J, with 19 bases between the two ends. General study findings and limits: TRBV6-7 abundance was lower in cases than controls (around 0.1% versus 0.15%).

The origin of this receptor is a woman aged 18 to 75 with a cervical HPV16 infection that either progressed to CIN3+ or cleared (not recorded which). This chain connects TRBV28 to TRBJ2-5; possibly TRBD1 or TRBD2 for D (5 bases each). Source material: blood buffy coat. The DNA read from the CDR3 is TGTGCCAGCAATTTGCCAGAGGGGCTTCCAGAGACC. Translated: CASNLPEGLPET. The whole CDR3 sequence is CASNLPEGLPETQYF. The variable domain in full, with the rest retrieved from reference TRBV28 and TRBJ2-5, is DVKVTQSSRYLVKRTGEKVFLECVQDMDHENMFWYRQDPGLGLRLIYFSYDVKMKEKGDIPEGYSVSREKKERFSLILESASTNQTSMYLCASNLPEGLPETQYFGPGTRLLVL.